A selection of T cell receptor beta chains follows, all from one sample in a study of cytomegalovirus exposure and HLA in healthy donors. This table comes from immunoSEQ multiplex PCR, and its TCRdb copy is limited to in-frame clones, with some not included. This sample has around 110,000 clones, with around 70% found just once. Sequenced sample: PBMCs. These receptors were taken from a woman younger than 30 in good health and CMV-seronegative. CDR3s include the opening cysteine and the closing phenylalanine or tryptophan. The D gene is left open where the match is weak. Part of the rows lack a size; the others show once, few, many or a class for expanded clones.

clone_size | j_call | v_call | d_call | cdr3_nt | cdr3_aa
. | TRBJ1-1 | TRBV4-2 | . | TGTGCCAGCAGCCAAGATCCGGGAACGAACACTGAAGCTTTCTTT | CASSQDPGTNTEAFF
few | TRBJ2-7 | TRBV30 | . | TGTGCCTGGACAGGGGATGCCTACGAGCAGTACTTC | CAWTGDAYEQYF
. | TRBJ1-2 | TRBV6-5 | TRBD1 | TGTGCCAGCAGTTACGGGGGACAGGGGTGGTATGGCTACACCTTC | CASSYGGQGWYGYTF
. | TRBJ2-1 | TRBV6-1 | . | TGTGCCAGCAGTGAAGCTAGACAGCCCCAGTTCTTC | CASSEARQPQFF
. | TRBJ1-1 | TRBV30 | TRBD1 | TGTGCCTGGGATTCGGGACAGAAGAACACTGAAGCTTTCTTT | CAWDSGQKNTEAFF
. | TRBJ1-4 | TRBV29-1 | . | TGCAGCGTTGGTGAGCACAATGAAAAACTGTTTTTT | CSVGEHNEKLFF
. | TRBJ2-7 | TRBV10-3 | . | TGTGCCATCGGGGAGTACGAGCAGTACTTC | CAIGEYEQYF
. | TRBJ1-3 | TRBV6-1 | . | TGTGCCAGCAGCCTGTTGAACACCATATATTTT | CASSLLNTIYF
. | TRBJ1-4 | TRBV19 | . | TGTGCCAGTAGTCACTTGGGCGCAACTAATGAAAAACTGTTTTTT | CASSHLGATNEKLFF
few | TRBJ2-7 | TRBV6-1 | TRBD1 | TGTGCCAGCAGTCCCGGGGGACAGGGGTTGTACGAGCAGTACTTC | CASSPGGQGLYEQYF
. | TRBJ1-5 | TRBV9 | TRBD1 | TGTGCCAGCAGCGCGGGACAGGGGAGCGGTCAGCCCCAGCATTTT | CASSAGQGSGQPQHF
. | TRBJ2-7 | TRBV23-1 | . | TGCGCCAGCAGTCTACAATTTCGGACAGACTACGAGCAGTACTTC | CASSLQFRTDYEQYF
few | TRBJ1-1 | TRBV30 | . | TGTGCCTGGGCCTATGCTGGCACTGAAGCTTTCTTT | CAWAYAGTEAFF
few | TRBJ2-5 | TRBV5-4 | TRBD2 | TGTGCCAGCAGCTCGGGACTAGCAAACCGCCAAGAGACCCAGTACTTC | CASSSGLANRQETQYF
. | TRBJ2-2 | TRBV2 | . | TGTGTACTACGTAGCACCGGGGAGCTGTTTTTT | CVLRSTGELFF
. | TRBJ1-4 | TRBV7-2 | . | TGTGCCAGCAGCTTAGATGGGAGGACGGGTGAAAAACTGTTTTTT | CASSLDGRTGEKLFF
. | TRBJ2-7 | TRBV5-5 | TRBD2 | TGTGCCAGCAGCCCCACTAGCGGGGTCTTCCACGAGCAGTACTTC | CASSPTSGVFHEQYF
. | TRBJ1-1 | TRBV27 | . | TGTGCCAGCAAGGGGTACACTGAAGCTTTCTTT | CASKGYTEAFF
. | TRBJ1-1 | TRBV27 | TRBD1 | TGTGCCAGCAGTCAGGGGGCGCGTACTGAAGCTTTCTTT | CASSQGARTEAFF
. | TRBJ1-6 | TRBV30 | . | TGTGCCTGGAGTGTACCCCAAGGGGCGACTAATTCACCCCTCCACTTT | CAWSVPQGATNSPLHF
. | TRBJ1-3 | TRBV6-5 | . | TGTGCCAGCAGTTCCGTTGGAAACACCATATATTTT | CASSSVGNTIYF
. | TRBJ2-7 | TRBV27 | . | TGTGCCAGCAGTTTAGGGACTTACTACGAGCAGTACTTC | CASSLGTYYEQYF
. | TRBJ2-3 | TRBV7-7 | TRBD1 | TGTGCTAGCAGCCAAGGGACAGGGGGGGATACGCAGTATTTT | CASSQGTGGDTQYF
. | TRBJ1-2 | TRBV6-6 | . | TGTGCCAGCAGCCTACCGGAGGGTGGCTACACCTTC | CASSLPEGGYTF
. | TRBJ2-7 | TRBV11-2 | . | TGTGCCAGCAGCCCCCAGGGGACCGAAGCCTACGAGCAGTACTTC | CASSPQGTEAYEQYF
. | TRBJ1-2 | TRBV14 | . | TGTGCCAGCAGCCAAGTTTCCGGGAACTATGGCTACACCTTC | CASSQVSGNYGYTF
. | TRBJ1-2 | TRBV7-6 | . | TGTGCCAGCAGCCCAACGGCGGGGGGCATCTATGGCTACACCTTC | CASSPTAGGIYGYTF
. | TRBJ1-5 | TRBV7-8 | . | TGTGCCAGCAGCTTAGCGCGGGTGGGGGGGGAAAAGGGCAATCAGCCCCAGCATTTT | CASSLARVGGEKGNQPQHF
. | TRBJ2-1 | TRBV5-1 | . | TGCGCCAGCAATAGGGGGGGCGCCTACAATGAGCAGTTCTTC | CASNRGGAYNEQFF
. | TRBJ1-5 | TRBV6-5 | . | TGTGCCAGCCGAATCAACAGGGCAGGCAATCAGCCCCAGCATTTT | CASRINRAGNQPQHF
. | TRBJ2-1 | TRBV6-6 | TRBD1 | TGTGCCAGCAGGACAGGGGCCCATGAGCAGTTCTTC | CASRTGAHEQFF
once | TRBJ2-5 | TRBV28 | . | TGTGCCAGCAGTTTCTCCCCCCCCGGAGAGACCCAGTACTTC | CASSFSPPGETQYF
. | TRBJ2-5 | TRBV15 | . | TGTGCCACCAGCAGCCAAGACGCCGGGGGAAGCCAAGAGACCCAGTACTTC | CATSSQDAGGSQETQYF
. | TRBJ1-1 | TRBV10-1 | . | TGCGCCAGCAGTGAGGGAGAGGGAAAAGCTTTCTTT | CASSEGEGKAFF
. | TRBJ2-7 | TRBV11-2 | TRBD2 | TGTGCCAGCAGCTTAGCTAGCGGGTTGAACGAGCAGTACTTC | CASSLASGLNEQYF
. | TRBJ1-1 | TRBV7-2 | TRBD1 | TGTGCCAGCAGCTTAGGAAGGACAGGGGGCGAGGCTTTCTTT | CASSLGRTGGEAFF
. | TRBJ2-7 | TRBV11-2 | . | TGTGCCAGCAACGGGCCCCGCGGGGAGCAGTACTTC | CASNGPRGEQYF
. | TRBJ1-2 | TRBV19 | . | TGTGCCAGTAGTTTAGGAAACAATCATCGTGGCTACACCTTC | CASSLGNNHRGYTF
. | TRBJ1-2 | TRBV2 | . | TGTGCCAGCATCAGGGATGGCTACACCTTC | CASIRDGYTF
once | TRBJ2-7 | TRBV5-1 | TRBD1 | TGCGCCAGCAGCTTGGGGGACAGGGTCTACGAGCAGTACTTC | CASSLGDRVYEQYF
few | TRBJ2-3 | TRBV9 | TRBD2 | TGTGCCAGCAGACCGTACCGGGGGGGCACAGATACGCAGTATTTT | CASRPYRGGTDTQYF
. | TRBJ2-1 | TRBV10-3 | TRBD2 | TGTGCCATCAGTTTAACTAGCGGGGGGGCCAGCGGTGAGCAGTTCTTC | CAISLTSGGASGEQFF
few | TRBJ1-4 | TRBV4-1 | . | TGCGCCAGCAGCCAAGATGGTACAGATAATGAAAAACTGTTTTTT | CASSQDGTDNEKLFF
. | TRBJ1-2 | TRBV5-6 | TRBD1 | TGTGCCAGCAGCTTCGGACAGGGAGCCTATGGCTACACCTTC | CASSFGQGAYGYTF
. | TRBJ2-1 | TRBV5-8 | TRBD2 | TGTGCCAGCAGGTGGGAGGCCAGCGGGGTAAACAATGAGCAGTTCTTC | CASRWEASGVNNEQFF
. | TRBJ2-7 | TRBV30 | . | TGTGCCTGGAGTCCAGGAGGAGTGGCGTGGGAGCAGTACTTC | CAWSPGGVAWEQYF
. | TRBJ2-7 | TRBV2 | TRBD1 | TGTGCCAGCAGGGACAGGTGGGTCCTCGAGCAGTACTTC | CASRDRWVLEQYF
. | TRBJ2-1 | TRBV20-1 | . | TGCAGTGCTAGAGTACGGAATGAGCAGTTCTTC | CSARVRNEQFF
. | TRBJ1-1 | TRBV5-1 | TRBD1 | TGCGCCAGCAGCTTGTCAGGGACAGGGTCTGAAGCTTTCTTT | CASSLSGTGSEAFF
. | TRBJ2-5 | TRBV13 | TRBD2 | TGTGCCAGCAGCCTCAACGGGCGGCGGGGGCAAGAGACCCAGTACTTC | CASSLNGRRGQETQYF
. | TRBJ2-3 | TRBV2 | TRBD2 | TGTGCCAGCAGGAAGACTAGCGGGGGGGCCGTAGATACGCAGTATTTT | CASRKTSGGAVDTQYF
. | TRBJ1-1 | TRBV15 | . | TGTGCCACCAGCAACATTTTAGGGGGTTACACTGAAGCTTTCTTT | CATSNILGGYTEAFF
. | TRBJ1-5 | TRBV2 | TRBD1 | TGTGCCAGCAGTGAGAGAGGGGGCTTAGGTCAGCCCCAGCATTTT | CASSERGGLGQPQHF
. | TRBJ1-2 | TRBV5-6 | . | TGTGCCAGCAGATCTACAGGGTCTTCGGTGGGAAACTATGGCTACACCTTC | CASRSTGSSVGNYGYTF